The present T cell receptor beta chain was sequenced within a study of glioma-infiltrating T cells after dendritic cell vaccination (dated by TCRdb to about 2016). With regard to the full study: The cohort included around 15 glioblastoma patients drawn from Phase I and II dendritic cell vaccination trials, of whom 9 were newly diagnosed and 6 had recurrent disease. Patients received autologous tumor lysate-pulsed dendritic cell vaccination between 2003 and 2012. The vaccine was prepared from monocyte-derived dendritic cells that were cultured for 6 to 7 days with IL-4 and GM-CSF and then pulsed overnight with autologous tumor lysate. Three intradermal dendritic cell vaccine injections were administered to patients at biweekly intervals in the arm below the axilla. Deep sequencing of TCR beta CDR3 regions was used to quantify tumor-infiltrating lymphocyte content and compare tumor and blood repertoires in dendritic cell-vaccinated glioblastoma patients. Survival after dendritic cell vaccination was correlated with TCR sequencing metrics, such as TIL content and the overlap between tumor and blood repertoires. The research as a whole found: TCR clonality showed no direct relationship with survival, which suggests that a diverse polyclonal response may matter. The response model built on TCR overlap across three groups was characterized as speculative, with prospective validation still needed. The cohort was small and heterogeneous, few patients had complete blood and tumor sets, and even fewer had initial-recurrent tumor pairs. After dendritic cell vaccination, a higher estimated pretreatment TIL content predicted longer time to progression and overall survival.

Including the terminal cysteine and phenylalanine, the CDR3 comprises 17 residues. This entry keeps only the CDR3 DNA: 51 bases, framed from base 1. Per the germline V gene, SGHVS is the CDR1 and FNYEAQ is the CDR2. Trimming takes 4 bases from V and 3 bases from J, and the germline ends sit 19 bases apart. What this sample's time point label stands for: after dendritic cell vaccination, including at tumor progression/relapse. Patients were selected for having adequate residual fresh-frozen tumor tissue and more than two years of available survival data. Although molecular status otherwise differed among the glioblastoma patients, no patient had an isocitrate dehydrogenase mutation. PBMC were collected before vaccination, two weeks after the third vaccination, and at tumor progression if tumor progression occurred. The Qiagen DNeasy Blood extraction Kit was used for extraction of genomic DNA. Using the immunoSEQ assay, TCRB CDR3 regions were amplified from 2 micrograms of genomic DNA, or from all available DNA when less than that was on hand. The multiplex PCR employed 60 forward primers targeting TCR V beta segments and 13 reverse primers targeting J beta segments. To estimate the number of reads per starting template, synthetic control templates were added to each sample at limiting dilution. Sequencing produced 87 bp reads on the Illumina HiSeq System. In the source study's methods: To remove PCR and sequencing errors, closely related sequences were merged with a nearest neighbor algorithm. TCR overlap was defined as the percentage of unique tumor TCR beta sequences that were also found in the peripheral blood of the same patient. TCRdb provides this immuneACCESS table in a form limited to in-frame rearrangements. Some clones are lacking; in checked studies, under half of them reflect an unresolved V gene, and why the rest are absent is not known. V and J calls plus clone size are reproduced from that table; the DNA served to infer D and trimming. This sample gives tens of thousands of clones in total; 85% of them show up just once. Under 8.5% of the sample is in the top ten clones.

Details on this clone: The antigen it binds to is not known. Base qualities are not provided; no much larger clone lies one nucleotide away.

This sequence uses TRBV7-6 and TRBJ1-5; the D gene cannot be resolved reliably. Sample: blood, taken after dendritic cell vaccination. The clonotype was recovered from a human donor with glioblastoma. The CDR3: CASSYPIKKPANQPQHF. The DNA sequence is given as TGTGCCAGCAGCTACCCTATCAAAAAACCCGCCAATCAGCCCCAGCATTTT. With all but the CDR3 taken from the reference TRBV7-6 and TRBJ1-5 genes, the full variable domain is: GAGVSQSPRYKVTKRGQDVALRCDPISGHVSLYWYRQALGQGPEFLTYFNYEAQQDKSGLPNDRFSAERPEGSISTLTIQRTEQRDSAMYRCASSYPIKKPANQPQHFGDGTRLSIL.